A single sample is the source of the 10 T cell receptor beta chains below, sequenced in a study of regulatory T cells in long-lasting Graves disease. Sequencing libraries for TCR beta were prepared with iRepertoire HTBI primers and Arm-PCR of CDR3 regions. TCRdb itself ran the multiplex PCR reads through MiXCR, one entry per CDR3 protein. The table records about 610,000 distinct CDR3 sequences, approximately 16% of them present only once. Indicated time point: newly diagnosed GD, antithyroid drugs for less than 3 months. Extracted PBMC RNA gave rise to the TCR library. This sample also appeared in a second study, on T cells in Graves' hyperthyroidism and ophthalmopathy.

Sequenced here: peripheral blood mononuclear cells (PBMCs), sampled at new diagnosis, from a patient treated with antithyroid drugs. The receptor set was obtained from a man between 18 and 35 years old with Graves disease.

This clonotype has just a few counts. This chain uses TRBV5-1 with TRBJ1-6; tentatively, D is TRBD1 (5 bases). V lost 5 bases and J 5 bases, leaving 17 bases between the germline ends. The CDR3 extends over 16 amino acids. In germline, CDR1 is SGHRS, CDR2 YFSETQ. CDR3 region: CASRLLADTNNSPLHF. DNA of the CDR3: TGCGCCAGCAGACTGTTGGCGGACACCAATAATTCACCCCTCCACTTT.

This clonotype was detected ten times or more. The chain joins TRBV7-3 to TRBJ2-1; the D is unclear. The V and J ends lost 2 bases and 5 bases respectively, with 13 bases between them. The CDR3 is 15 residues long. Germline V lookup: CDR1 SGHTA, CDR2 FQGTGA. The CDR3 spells CASSLSVGGHNEQFF. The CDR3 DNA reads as TGTGCCAGCAGCTTATCAGTGGGCGGTCACAATGAGCAGTTCTTC.

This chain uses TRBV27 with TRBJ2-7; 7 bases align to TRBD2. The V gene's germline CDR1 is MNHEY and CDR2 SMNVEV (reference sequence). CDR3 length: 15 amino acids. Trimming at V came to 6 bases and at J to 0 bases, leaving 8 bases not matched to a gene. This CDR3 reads CASRPWRENSYEQYF. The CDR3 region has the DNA TGTGCCAGCAGGCCTTGGCGGGAGAACTCCTACGAGCAGTACTTC.

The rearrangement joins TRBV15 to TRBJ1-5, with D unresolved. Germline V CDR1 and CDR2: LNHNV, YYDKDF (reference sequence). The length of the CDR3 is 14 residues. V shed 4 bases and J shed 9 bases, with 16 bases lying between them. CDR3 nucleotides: TGTGCCACCAGCAAAGAGATTTTTAGTGTGCCCCAGCATTTT. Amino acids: CATSKEIFSVPQHF.

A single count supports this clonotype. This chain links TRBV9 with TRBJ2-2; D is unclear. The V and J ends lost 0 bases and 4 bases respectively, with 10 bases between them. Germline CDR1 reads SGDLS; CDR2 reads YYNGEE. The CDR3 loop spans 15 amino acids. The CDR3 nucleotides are TGTGCCAGCAGCGTAGAGGCAGGAAGCACCGGGGAGCTGTTTTTT. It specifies CASSVEAGSTGELFF.

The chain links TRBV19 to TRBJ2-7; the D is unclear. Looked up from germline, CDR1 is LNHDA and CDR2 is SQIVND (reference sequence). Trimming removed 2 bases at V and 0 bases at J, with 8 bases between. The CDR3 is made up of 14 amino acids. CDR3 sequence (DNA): TGTGCCAGTAGTATAAGCGCCCTCTCCTACGAGCAGTACTTC. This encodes CASSISALSYEQYF. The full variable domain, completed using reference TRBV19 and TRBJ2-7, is DGGITQSPKYLFRKEGQNVTLSCEQNLNHDAMYWYRQDPGQGLRLIYYSQIVNDFQKGDIAEGYSVSREKKESFPLTVTSAQKNPTAFYLCASSISALSYEQYFGPGTRLTVT.

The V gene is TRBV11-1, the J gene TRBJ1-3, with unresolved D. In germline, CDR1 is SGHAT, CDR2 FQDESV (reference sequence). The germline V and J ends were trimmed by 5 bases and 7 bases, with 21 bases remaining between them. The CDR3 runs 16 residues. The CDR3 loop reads CASSQELARVANTIYF. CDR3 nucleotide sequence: TGTGCCAGCAGCCAAGAGTTGGCAAGGGTAGCGAACACCATATATTTT.

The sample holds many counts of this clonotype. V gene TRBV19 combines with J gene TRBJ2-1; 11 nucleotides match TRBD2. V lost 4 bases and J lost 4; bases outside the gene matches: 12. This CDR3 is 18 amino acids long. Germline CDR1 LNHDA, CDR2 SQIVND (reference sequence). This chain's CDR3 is CASSTLKILAGAYNEQFF. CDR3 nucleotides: TGTGCCAGTAGTACCCTTAAGATACTAGCGGGAGCATACAATGAGCAGTTCTTC.

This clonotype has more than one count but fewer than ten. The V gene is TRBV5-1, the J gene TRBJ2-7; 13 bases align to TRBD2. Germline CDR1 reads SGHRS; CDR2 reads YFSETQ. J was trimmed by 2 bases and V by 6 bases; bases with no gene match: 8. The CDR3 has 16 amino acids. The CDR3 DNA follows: TGCGCCAGCAATCACCCGGGACTAGCGGGGACCTACGAGCAGTACTTC. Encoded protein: CASNHPGLAGTYEQYF.

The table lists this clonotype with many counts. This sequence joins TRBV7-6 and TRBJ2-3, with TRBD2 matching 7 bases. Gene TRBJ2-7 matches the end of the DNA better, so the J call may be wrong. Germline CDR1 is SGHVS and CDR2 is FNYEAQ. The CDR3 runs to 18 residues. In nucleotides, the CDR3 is TGTGCCAGCAGCTTAGAGTCCCCCCGGGCTAGCGGCTCCTACGAGCAGTACTTC. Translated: CASSLESPRASGSYEQYF.